The 19 T cell receptor beta chains listed next were all sequenced from one sample in a study of CD8 T cells in Susac syndrome. Random hexamers served to reverse transcribe about 0.45 to 1 ug RNA. TCRdb reanalysed the immunoSEQ multiplex PCR reads using MiXCR and keeps one entry per CDR3 protein. The repertoire holds tens of thousands of distinct CDR3 sequences, with over 90% as singletons. Sequencing was carried out using CD4+ T cells from PBMCs. The receptors come from a human donor with multiple sclerosis.

The gene calls are TRBV7-2 and TRBJ1-2; 8 bases line up with TRBD1. The germline V gene has CDR1 SGHTA and CDR2 FQGNSA. V dropped 2 bases and J dropped 3; count of bases not matched to a gene: 5. CDR3 length: 15 residues. The CDR3 DNA reads TGTGCCAGCAGCTTACGGACAGGGTGGGACTATGGCTACACCTTC. This codes for CASSLRTGWDYGYTF.

The rearrangement links TRBV7-3 to TRBJ2-1; a weak D match, TRBD1 (5 bases). The V and J ends lost 6 bases and 4 bases respectively, with 7 bases between them. CDR3 size: 12 residues. The germline V gene encodes CDR1 SGHTA and CDR2 FQGTGA. DNA of the CDR3: TGTGCCAGCAGTCCAGGGTACAATGAGCAGTTCTTC. Its protein is CASSPGYNEQFF.

The chain carries TRBV7-6 and TRBJ2-5; D is tentatively TRBD1 or TRBD2 (7 bases each). V gave up 3 bases and J gave up 2 bases, with 25 bases separating them. This CDR3 spans 19 amino acids. Per germline, CDR1 SGHVS and CDR2 FNYEAQ. The CDR3 bases are TGTGCCAGCAGCTTTCCACCCAGGACAGGCGGGGGCCTACAAGAGACCCAGTACTTC. As protein: CASSFPPRTGGGLQETQYF.

The chain is built from TRBV11-3 and TRBJ2-1, with 10 nucleotides matching TRBD1. The CDR3 has 12 amino acids. The ends lost 3 bases at V and 15 bases at J; junction bases unmatched: 5. Germline CDR1 is SGHNT and CDR2 is YENEEA. The CDR3 DNA sequence: TGTGCCAGCAGCTTCGCGGGACAGGGGAGGTTCTTC. Protein: CASSFAGQGRFF.

The chain couples TRBV30 to TRBJ2-2; D not certain. In germline, CDR1 is GTSNPN, CDR2 SVGIG (reference sequence). Between the trimmed V and J ends, which lost 2 bases and 0 bases, there was a span of 7 bases. CDR3 length equals 14 residues. CDR3 nucleotides: TGTGCCTGGAGTCCGGCAGCGAACACCGGGGAGCTGTTTTTT. It encodes CAWSPAANTGELFF. Looking up the rest from reference TRBV30 and TRBJ2-2 gives the full variable domain: SQTIHQWPATLVQPVGSPLSLECTVEGTSNPNLYWYRQAAGRGLQLLFYSVGIGQISSEVPQNLSASRPQDRQFILSSKKLLLSDSGFYLCAWSPAANTGELFFGEGSRLTVL.

This chain links TRBV7-2 with TRBJ2-3; a possible D gene is TRBD1 (5 bases). Germline values: CDR1 SGHTA, CDR2 FQGNSA. The CDR3 sequence is 13 residues long. The germline V and J ends were trimmed by 4 bases and 5 bases, with 10 bases remaining between them. The CDR3 DNA follows: TGTGCCAGCAGCTCAAACCAGGGAGATACGCAGTATTTT. Protein sequence: CASSSNQGDTQYF.

The chain couples TRBV5-1 to TRBJ2-7; possibly TRBD1 for D (6 bases). This CDR3 comprises 15 residues. V lost 3 bases and J 2 bases, leaving 15 bases between the germline ends. The V gene's germline CDR1 is SGHRS and CDR2 YFSETQ. CDR3 DNA sequence: TGCGCCAGCAGCTCGCCCCAGGGGAGCACCTACGAGCAGTACTTC. This translates into CASSSPQGSTYEQYF.

The chain employs TRBV7-9 and TRBJ1-2, with a tentative D call TRBD1 (6 bases). The V and J ends lost 7 bases and 4 bases respectively, with 16 bases between them. This CDR3 spans 14 amino acids. Per germline, CDR1 SEHNR and CDR2 FQNEAQ (reference sequence). The DNA of the CDR3 is TGTGCCAGCAAGCTAACGGGGGCGTCCTATGGCTACACCTTC. Its translation is CASKLTGASYGYTF.

This chain connects TRBV24-1 to TRBJ2-1; 8 positions match TRBD2. The length of the CDR3 is 15 residues. Germline V CDR1 and CDR2: KGHDR, SFDVKD. The J segment lost 3 bases and the V segment lost 4 bases, leaving 4 bases of the junction unmatched. For the CDR3, the DNA is TGTGCCACCAGTGAGGTAGCGGGGAACTACAATGAGCAGTTCTTC. It encodes CATSEVAGNYNEQFF.

The rearrangement links TRBV5-1 to TRBJ2-1, with 8 bases lining up with TRBD1. The CDR3 runs 15 residues. Germline CDR1 and CDR2: SGHRS and YFSETQ. V was pared by 4 bases and J by 6 bases, with 9 bases of the junction left unmatched. In nucleotides, the CDR3 is TGCGCCAGCAGCGTGACAGGGGATCTCGGCAATGAGCAGTTCTTC. Translation: CASSVTGDLGNEQFF.

V usage is TRBV29-1 and J usage is TRBJ2-7; 10 bases align to TRBD1. In germline, CDR1 is SQVTM, CDR2 ANQGSEA. The CDR3 contains 13 residues. The J segment lost 6 bases and the V segment lost 4 bases, leaving 6 bases of the junction unmatched. CDR3 region: CSVVWTGGPEQYF. The CDR3 region has the DNA TGCAGCGTTGTTTGGACAGGGGGGCCCGAGCAGTACTTC.

This chain links TRBV20-1 with TRBJ2-1; TRBD2 matches at 8 bases. The CDR3 runs to 14 residues. Germline V gene data show CDR1 as DFQATT and CDR2 as SNEGSKA (reference sequence). J lost 7 bases, V lost 6 bases, and 11 bases had no gene match. CDR3 protein: CSARSGGKGNEQFF. The CDR3 DNA reads TGCAGTGCCAGAAGCGGGGGCAAGGGGAATGAGCAGTTCTTC.

The rearrangement links TRBV4-1 to TRBJ2-3; D uncertain. The CDR3 is made up of 15 amino acids. The V end lost 1 base, the J end lost 0 bases, and 8 bases lay between the germline ends. The germline V gene encodes CDR1 MGHRA and CDR2 YSYEKL. CDR3 amino acids: CASSQVVGSTDTQYF. Written as DNA, the CDR3 is TGCGCCAGCAGCCAAGTTGTGGGGAGCACAGATACGCAGTATTTT.

This sequence joins TRBV5-4 and TRBJ1-4; tentative D call: TRBD1 (5 bases). Trimming took 0 bases from V and 7 from J, leaving 7 bases between them. The germline V gene encodes CDR1 SGHNT and CDR2 YYREEE (reference sequence). The CDR3 spans 13 residues. The chain's CDR3 is CASSLAGGEKLFF. In DNA, the CDR3 is TGTGCCAGCAGCTTGGCCGGGGGTGAAAAACTGTTTTTT. The full variable domain, with the rest looked up from reference TRBV5-4 and TRBJ1-4, is ETGVTQSPTHLIKTRGQQVTLRCSSQSGHNTVSWYQQALGQGPQFIFQYYREEENGRGNFPPRFSGLQFPNYSSELNVNALELDDSALYLCASSLAGGEKLFFGSGTQLSVL.

The rearrangement links TRBV29-1 to TRBJ1-6; 10 bases are shared with TRBD1. CDR3 length equals 13 residues. The germline V gene encodes CDR1 SQVTM and CDR2 ANQGSEA. V was clipped by 4 bases and J by 6 bases; unmatched bases: 0. The CDR3: CSVGTGGNSPLHF. DNA for the CDR3: TGCAGCGTTGGGACAGGGGGTAATTCACCCCTCCACTTT.

The chain employs TRBV29-1 and TRBJ2-5; D unresolved. The CDR3 has 13 amino acids. V lost 0 bases, J lost 4 bases, and 9 bases lay in between. Looked up from germline, CDR1 is SQVTM and CDR2 is ANQGSEA. This CDR3 reads CSVEDVAGETQYF. The CDR3 DNA is TGCAGCGTTGAAGATGTAGCCGGAGAGACCCAGTACTTC.

The rearrangement joins TRBV5-1 to TRBJ2-7; 10 bases map to TRBD1. V gave up 7 bases and J gave up 5 bases; unmatched junction bases: 9. The germline CDR1 and CDR2 sequences are SGHRS and YFSETQ. The CDR3 runs to 14 residues. CDR3 protein: CASGIGTGVDEQYF. CDR3 bases: TGCGCCAGCGGTATTGGGACAGGGGTCGACGAGCAGTACTTC.

J is TRBJ2-7 and V is TRBV25-1; TRBD1 aligns across 12 bases. The CDR3 totals 17 residues. Trimming cost V 6 bases and J 0 bases; bases outside gene matches: 9. CDR1 is MGHDK, CDR2 SYGVNS, per germline. The CDR3 DNA sequence: TGTGCCAGCAGCACCGGGACAGGGGGCGCAGGCTCCTACGAGCAGTACTTC. It translates to CASSTGTGGAGSYEQYF.

This clonotype was counted only a few times. The rearrangement joins TRBV7-3 to TRBJ2-7; 11 bases align to TRBD1. The germline CDR1 and CDR2 sequences are SGHTA and FQGTGA. The CDR3 contains 14 residues. With 4 bases clipped from V and 5 bases from J, the junction kept 4 bases outside the gene matches. The CDR3 bases are TGTGCCAGCAGCTGGACAGGGGGCTTCAACGAGCAGTACTTC. This codes for CASSWTGGFNEQYF. Full variable domain (remainder filled in from reference TRBV7-3 and TRBJ2-7): GAGVSQTPSNKVTEKGKYVELRCDPISGHTALYWYRQSLGQGPEFLIYFQGTGAADDSGLPNDRFFAVRPEGSVSTLKIQRTERGDSAVYLCASSWTGGFNEQYFGPGTRLTVT.